The 26 T cell receptor beta chains below come from one sample, sequenced in a study of blood T cell repertoires in COVID-19. The repertoire was sequenced with immunoSEQ multiplex PCR; TCRdb's copy has only in-frame clones and lacks some. The table has about 320,000 clones, around 85% seen once. Sequencing was done on a sample of PBMCs or T cells enriched from blood (not recorded which). The receptors here all came from a woman under 40 who had been exposed to COVID-19.

This chain's CDR3 is CASSLPGQGAYEQYF. The CDR3 nucleotides are TGTGCCAGCAGCCTCCCGGGACAGGGAGCCTACGAGCAGTACTTC. This chain uses TRBV11-2 with TRBJ2-7; 9 nucleotides align to TRBD1. Losses at the gene ends were 5 bases for V and 2 bases for J; bases not matched to a gene: 7. Germline values: CDR1 SGHAT, CDR2 FQNNGV. The CDR3 is made up of 15 amino acids.

The chain has TRBV4-1 and TRBJ2-3; weak D call: TRBD2 (5 bases). Germline lookup yields CDR1 MGHRA and CDR2 YSYEKL. CDR3 size: 13 residues. V lost 0 bases, J lost 7 bases, and 8 bases lay in between. In nucleotides, the CDR3 is TGCGCCAGCAGCCAAGAATCTAGCTATACGCAGTATTTT. Amino acid sequence: CASSQESSYTQYF.

CDR3 amino acids: CASRNARGHYGYTF. The DNA for the CDR3 is TGCGCCAGCAGGAACGCCCGAGGGCACTATGGCTACACCTTC. The chain links TRBV5-1 to TRBJ1-2; no firm D call. This CDR3 region has 14 residues. Trimming removed 5 bases from V and 3 bases from J, with 14 bases in between. CDR1 SGHRS and CDR2 YFSETQ come from the germline V gene.

This clone showed up just a few times. The chain links TRBV6-5 to TRBJ1-1, with 12 bases fitting TRBD1. CDR3 length equals 13 residues. Per germline, CDR1 MNHEY and CDR2 SVGAGI. V gave up 6 bases and J gave up 12 bases; unmatched junction bases: 8. CDR3 residues: CASRARDRGLTFF. The CDR3 coding sequence is TGTGCCAGCAGGGCCCGGGACAGGGGGCTTACTTTCTTT.

The chain recombines TRBV9 with TRBJ1-5; 7 nucleotides align to TRBD1. This CDR3 has 16 residues. V shed 2 bases, J shed 2 bases, and the junction held 7 bases outside the gene matches. Per the germline V gene, CDR1 is SGDLS and CDR2 is YYNGEE. The CDR3 sequence: CASSVRDSTGNQPQHF. In nucleotides, the CDR3 is TGTGCCAGCAGCGTCCGGGACAGTACGGGCAATCAGCCCCAGCATTTT.

The chain uses TRBV7-3 and TRBJ2-1, with 12 bases lining up with TRBD1. J gave up 8 bases and V 5 bases, and 7 bases lay outside the gene matches. CDR1 and CDR2 (germline): SGHTA, FQGTGA. The CDR3 is made up of 15 amino acids. Here the CDR3 DNA reads TGTGCCAGCAGCCACCCCGGGACAGGGGGCCATGAGCAGTTCTTC. Translation gives CASSHPGTGGHEQFF.

V usage is TRBV10-1 and J usage is TRBJ2-2; 8 nucleotides align to TRBD2. V lost 3 bases, J lost 7 bases, and 4 bases stayed unmatched. The germline V gene encodes CDR1 WNHNN and CDR2 SYGVQD (reference sequence). The CDR3 runs 14 residues. CDR3 sequence: CASSDGGAGGELFF. DNA for the CDR3: TGCGCCAGCAGTGACGGGGGGGCCGGCGGGGAGCTGTTTTTT.

The chain employs TRBV28 and TRBJ2-3, with 7 bases aligning to TRBD1. J gave up 0 bases and V 6 bases, and 9 bases lay outside the gene matches. Germline CDR1 is MDHEN and CDR2 is SYDVKM. The CDR3 extends over 16 amino acids. DNA for the CDR3: TGTGCCAGCAGCAGGACCGGGACAGCTAGCACAGATACGCAGTATTTT. This translates into CASSRTGTASTDTQYF. Variable domain in full (rest from reference TRBV28 and TRBJ2-3): DVKVTQSSRYLVKRTGEKVFLECVQDMDHENMFWYRQDPGLGLRLIYFSYDVKMKEKGDIPEGYSVSREKKERFSLILESASTNQTSMYLCASSRTGTASTDTQYFGPGTRLTVL.

This sequence joins TRBV7-2 and TRBJ2-5, with a possible D match to TRBD2 (7 bases). Between the trimmed V and J ends, which lost 3 bases and 5 bases, there was a span of 16 bases. This CDR3 has 15 residues. CDR1 SGHTA and CDR2 FQGNSA come from the germline V gene. The CDR3 DNA follows: TGTGCCAGCAGCTTGAGAGGGGGGGCGGGTGAGACCCAGTACTTC. Amino acids: CASSLRGGAGETQYF.

V usage is TRBV5-1 and J usage is TRBJ2-7; TRBD2 matches at 8 bases. V gave up 4 bases and J gave up 7 bases; unmatched junction bases: 10. Germline V gene data show CDR1 as SGHRS and CDR2 as YFSETQ. There are 14 residues in the CDR3. The CDR3 DNA is TGCGCCAGCAGCCCTACCAGCGGGAGTGAAGAGCAGTACTTC. Its translation is CASSPTSGSEEQYF.

This clone was recorded only once. The chain uses TRBV9 and TRBJ2-7; D perhaps matches TRBD1 (6 bases). V was trimmed by 4 bases and J by 1 base, leaving 12 bases between them. CDR3 length: 14 residues. In germline, CDR1 is SGDLS, CDR2 YYNGEE. CDR3 in DNA: TGTGCCAGCAGCCCCAGGACAGAATCCTACGAGCAGTACTTC. Protein sequence: CASSPRTESYEQYF. The whole variable domain, filled in from reference TRBV9 and TRBJ2-7, reads DSGVTQTPKHLITATGQRVTLRCSPRSGDLSVYWYQQSLDQGLQFLIQYYNGEERAKGNILERFSAQQFPDLHSELNLSSLELGDSALYFCASSPRTESYEQYFGPGTRLTVT.

The rearrangement joins TRBV6-4 to TRBJ1-6; D may be TRBD1 (5 bases). The CDR3 runs 14 residues. Trimming removed 5 bases at V and 5 bases at J, with 10 bases between. Per the germline V gene, CDR1 is MRHNA and CDR2 is SNTAGT. The CDR3 nucleotides are TGTGCCAGCAGTCCGGGACTGGATAATTCACCCCTCCACTTT. It yields the protein CASSPGLDNSPLHF.

This sequence joins TRBV4-2 and TRBJ2-1; tentative D call: TRBD2 (5 bases). Looked up from germline, CDR1 is LGHNA and CDR2 is YNFKEQ. V gave up 0 bases and J gave up 8 bases, with 14 bases separating them. The length of the CDR3 is 15 residues. The CDR3 nucleotides read TGTGCCAGCAGCCAAGAAAAACAACTAGAGGATGAGCAGTTCTTC. Translation: CASSQEKQLEDEQFF.

The gene calls are TRBV28 and TRBJ1-5; D is possibly TRBD1 (6 bases). Trimming cost V 4 bases and J 4 bases, with 11 bases left between them. This CDR3 region has 14 residues. CDR1 and CDR2 from the germline V gene are MDHEN and SYDVKM. The CDR3 spells CASSSGTPNQPQHF. Here the CDR3 DNA reads TGTGCCAGCAGTTCCGGGACACCGAATCAGCCCCAGCATTTT.

The table lists this clone with many counts. J is TRBJ2-7 and V is TRBV4-1; 8 bases map to TRBD1. CDR3 length: 15 residues. V gave up 0 bases and J gave up 2 bases; unmatched junction bases: 3. Germline loops: CDR1 MGHRA, CDR2 YSYEKL. The CDR3 sequence is CASSQDPGQAYEQYF. The DNA for the CDR3 is TGCGCCAGCAGCCAAGATCCGGGACAGGCCTACGAGCAGTACTTC.

This chain uses TRBV6-4 with TRBJ2-1; maybe TRBD1 (5 bases). This CDR3 spans 15 amino acids. Trimming removed 0 bases from V and 0 bases from J, with 6 bases in between. Per germline, CDR1 MRHNA and CDR2 SNTAGT. In nucleotides, the CDR3 is TGTGCCAGCAGTGACTCTGACAGCTCCTACAATGAGCAGTTCTTC. The encoded protein is CASSDSDSSYNEQFF.

The V call is TRBV10-3, the J call TRBJ1-1; D call uncertain. The CDR3 runs to 16 residues. Trimming stripped 0 bases from V and 2 bases from J, with 13 bases between. Germline CDR1 reads ENHRY; CDR2 reads SYGVKD. CDR3 DNA sequence: TGTGCCATCAGTGAGTCGAGAGGGCGGGGAAACACTGAAGCTTTCTTT. This gives the protein CAISESRGRGNTEAFF.

This rearrangement joins TRBV29-1 to TRBJ1-2; D is possibly TRBD1 (6 bases). V was shortened by 6 bases and J by 4 bases, with 15 bases between the two germline ends. Per the germline V gene, CDR1 is SQVTM and CDR2 is ANQGSEA. The CDR3 is made up of 13 amino acids. The DNA for the CDR3 is TGCAGCGTACCGGAGACAGGCATCTATGGCTACACCTTC. As protein: CSVPETGIYGYTF. The full variable domain, completed using reference TRBV29-1 and TRBJ1-2, is SAVISQKPSRDICQRGTSLTIQCQVDSQVTMMFWYRQQPGQSLTLIATANQGSEATYESGFVIDKFPISRPNLTFSTLTVSNMSPEDSSIYLCSVPETGIYGYTFGSGTRLTVV.

The V gene is TRBV2, the J gene TRBJ1-2; 7 nucleotides match TRBD1. V was clipped by 6 bases and J by 4 bases; unmatched bases: 5. This CDR3 comprises 13 residues. Germline lookup yields CDR1 SNHLY and CDR2 FYNNEI. The CDR3 nucleotides are TGTGCCAGCAGCCCGACAGGGTCCTATGGCTACACCTTC. As protein: CASSPTGSYGYTF.

This clone was seen once. The gene calls are TRBV18 and TRBJ1-1; D unclear. CDR3 length: 14 amino acids. Germline V gene data show CDR1 as KGHSH and CDR2 as LQKENI. V lost 1 base and J lost 6, with 12 bases in between. The CDR3 region is CASSPREKEAEAFF. The DNA of the CDR3 is TGTGCCAGCTCACCACGGGAGAAGGAGGCTGAAGCTTTCTTT.

The genes are TRBV28 and TRBJ1-2; D not resolved. The CDR3 is 10 residues long. V shed 8 bases and J shed 6 bases, with 7 bases lying between them. Per the germline V gene, CDR1 is MDHEN and CDR2 is SYDVKM. CDR3 sequence (DNA): TGTGCCAGCCGTAGAAATGGCTACACCTTC. It codes for CASRRNGYTF.

This chain links TRBV4-3 with TRBJ2-5; TRBD1 might be the D (6 bases). The V end was cut by 0 bases, the J end by 2 bases, with 10 bases between. The CDR3 spans 15 residues. Germline V gene data show CDR1 as LGHNA and CDR2 as YSLEER. As DNA, the CDR3 is TGCGCCAGCAGCCAAGATGCGAGGGGGCAAGAGACCCAGTACTTC. As protein: CASSQDARGQETQYF.

The table lists this clone with a count of one. The genes are TRBV5-4 and TRBJ2-7; 9 bases are shared with TRBD1. This CDR3 contains 14 residues. The trim removed 3 bases at V and 3 bases at J, leaving 4 bases unmatched. Germline V gives CDR1 SGHNT, CDR2 YYREEE (reference sequence). CDR3 sequence (DNA): TGTGCCAGCAGCTCCTCGGGACAGGGCTACGAGCAGTACTTC. Protein product: CASSSSGQGYEQYF.

V usage is TRBV2 and J usage is TRBJ1-2; 8 bases match TRBD1. V lost 9 bases and J lost 2; bases outside the gene matches: 5. The CDR3 extends over 13 amino acids. The germline gives CDR1 SNHLY, CDR2 FYNNEI. The DNA for the CDR3 is TGTGCCAGTTCGGACAGGGAGAACTATGGCTACACCTTC. It yields the protein CASSDRENYGYTF.

This clone was recorded a few times. J is TRBJ1-2 and V is TRBV19; D not certain. This CDR3 has 14 residues. Germline assignment: CDR1 LNHDA and CDR2 SQIVND (reference sequence). V was clipped by 4 bases and J by 2 bases, with 11 bases between them. Here the CDR3 DNA reads TGTGCCAGTAGTACTATACAGTTAAACTATGGCTACACCTTC. Translating gives CASSTIQLNYGYTF.

The chain uses TRBV3-1 (or the pseudogene TRBV3-2) and TRBJ1-5; D unclear. CDR1 LGHDT and CDR2 YNNKEL come from the germline V gene (reference sequence). The V end lost 1 base, the J end lost 1 base, and 8 bases lay between the germline ends. The CDR3 consists of 15 residues. This CDR3 is CASSQGSRSNQPQHF. The CDR3 nucleotides read TGTGCCAGCAGCCAAGGGTCCAGGAGCAATCAGCCCCAGCATTTT.